The 4 T cell receptor beta chains given below trace back to one sample, sequenced in a study of CD8+ T cells in alopecia areata. In each case, RNA was isolated and then reverse transcribed into cDNA as the sequencing template. TCRdb's table, derived via immunoSEQ multiplex PCR, lists solely in-frame clones and lacks some. The specimen has about 270,000 clones, none found just once. Pooled cells of cutaneous lymph node origin were sorted on CD4, CD8alpha, NKG2D, NKG2ACE and other markers. Sequenced input: CD4+ T cells sorted from a lymph node. Receptors originate from a C3H/HeJ mouse with alopecia areata. The strain's MHC type: H2-k.

Note on this clone: Gene and germline names: mouse. The CDR3 goes on 4 residues after the read ends, and that part is filled in from the germline J gene. The chain has TRBV13-2 and TRBJ2-5; no clear D gene. The CDR3 sequence is 13 residues long. V shed 2 bases and J shed 0 bases, with 4 bases lying between them. The germline gives CDR1 NNHNN, CDR2 SYGAGS (reference sequence). Incomplete CDR3 DNA: TGTGCCAGCGGTGACTATAACCAAGAC. Protein: CASGDYNQD. The CDR3 reads in full as CASGDYNQDTQYF.

Turning to this clone: Gene names and germline refer to mouse. From the germline J gene comes the end of the CDR3, since the read stops 4 residues before it. The chain joins TRBV13-1 to TRBJ2-3; maybe TRBD1 (5 bases). Trimming pared 6 bases from V and 0 bases from J, leaving 11 bases between. Germline-derived CDR1 and CDR2 are NSHNY and SYGAGN. The CDR3 runs 14 residues. The sequenced CDR3 bases are TGTGCCAGCACCGACAGCCCTAGTGCAGAA. It yields the protein CASTDSPSAE. The complete CDR3 sequence is CASTDSPSAETLYF.

This clone has just a few counts. Germline and genes here are mouse. The same CDR3 is also encoded by other DNA sequences in this sample. CDR3 sequence: CTCSADLQGANSDYTF. The CDR3 DNA, read in part, is TGCACCTGCAGTGCAGATCTGCAGGGTGCAAACTCC. The chain couples TRBV1 to TRBJ1-2; D is perhaps TRBD1 (5 bases). Coverage ceases 4 residues before the CDR3 finishes, and the germline J gene fills in the end. In germline, CDR1 is NSQYPW, CDR2 LRSPGD (reference sequence). V lost 0 bases to trimming and J lost 0 bases, with 11 bases between them. The length of the CDR3 is 16 residues.

In the case of this clone: Each gene name is a mouse one. The CDR3 is cut off 4 residues early in the read; its end comes from the germline J gene. J is TRBJ2-5 and V is TRBV19, with D maybe TRBD2 (6 bases). V was trimmed by 3 bases and J by 2 bases, leaving 13 bases between them. This CDR3 comprises 15 residues. Germline V gives CDR1 FNHDT, CDR2 SITEND (reference sequence). CDR3 loop: CASSKSGALQDTQYF. The DNA read from the CDR3 is TGTGCCAGCAGTAAGTCTGGGGCTCTCCAAGAC.